This T cell receptor (beta chain) was observed in a study of blood T cell repertoires in COVID-19. At the level of the study: The United States, Italy and Spain provided the acute and convalescent COVID-19 samples. T cells, B-cell-depleted T cells, or PBMCs provided the cDNA or gDNA that served as material.

This clone occurred once. As handled by the study authors: Nucleated cell counts were estimated from reference gene primer amplification. The assay was immunoSEQ multiplex PCR, and TCRdb's table has in-frame clones only and misses some. D and trimming come from the DNA, and the V and J calls and clone size come from that table. The profile shows roughly 160,000 clones, approximately 90% of them singletons. Patients at the Seattle site were enrolled during active infection and followed longitudinally. V was pared by 5 bases and J by 8 bases, with 13 bases of the junction left unmatched. The CDR3 loop spans 16 amino acids. Germline V lookup: CDR1 SGDLS, CDR2 YYNGEE.

Specimen: peripheral blood. The chain uses TRBV9 and TRBJ2-1; TRBD2 matches 10 bases. This TCR was recovered from a man younger than 30 with COVID-19, enrolled during active disease. The CDR3, as DNA: TGTGCCAGCAGTAATCCTAGCGGGGGCGGATCCCATGAGCAGTTCTTC. It is translated as CASSNPSGGGSHEQFF. Full variable domain (rest looked up from reference TRBV9 and TRBJ2-1): DSGVTQTPKHLITATGQRVTLRCSPRSGDLSVYWYQQSLDQGLQFLIQYYNGEERAKGNILERFSAQQFPDLHSELNLSSLELGDSALYFCASSNPSGGGSHEQFFGPGTRLTVL.